The 15 T cell receptor beta chains listed next were all sequenced from one sample in a study of shared clonotypes between healthy human individuals. Only CD45RO-negative cells positively selected for CCR7 counted as naive CD8 cells, so terminally differentiated effector memory CD45RA+ cells were excluded. TCRdb keeps only in-frame clones here, not all; method: immunoSEQ multiplex PCR. The profile shows a few million clones, just under 95% of them singletons. Sequencing used naive CD8+ T cells from PBMCs. The receptors were gathered from a man aged 18 to 30 in good health. Some clones in this sample may be carry-over from other donors' samples.

The chain is built from TRBV19 and TRBJ2-3; D ambiguous. This CDR3 is 13 amino acids long. Deletions cut 4 bases from V and 5 bases from J, with 10 bases between. Per the germline V gene, CDR1 is LNHDA and CDR2 is SQIVND (reference sequence). This CDR3 reads CASSRDWGDTQYF. CDR3 sequence (DNA): TGTGCCAGTAGTAGGGATTGGGGAGATACGCAGTATTTT.

This chain links TRBV10-3 with TRBJ2-7; 7 bases are a match to TRBD2. Germline V gene sequence: CDR1 ENHRY, CDR2 SYGVKD. The CDR3 is 13 residues long. V was clipped by 10 bases and J by 3 bases; unmatched bases: 9. Here the CDR3 reads CATDGGSVYEQYF. The CDR3 DNA reads TGTGCCACCGACGGCGGGAGTGTCTACGAGCAGTACTTC.

This sequence joins TRBV7-6 and TRBJ2-2; D possibly matches TRBD1 or TRBD2 (5 bases each). CDR3 size: 18 residues. Per the germline V gene, CDR1 is SGHVS and CDR2 is FNYEAQ. V was pared by 1 base and J by 3 bases, with 18 bases between. The CDR3 spells CASSLGGLRDRYTGELFF. The DNA for the CDR3 is TGTGCCAGCAGCTTAGGGGGCCTTCGGGACCGATACACCGGGGAGCTGTTTTTT.

This chain links TRBV6-5 with TRBJ2-5; D not certain. The J call is uncertain, as TRBJ2-7 better fits the DNA end. The CDR3 runs 13 residues. Germline loops: CDR1 MNHEY, CDR2 SVGAGI. The CDR3 loop is CASSYSTHYEQYF. DNA for the CDR3: TGTGCCAGCAGTTACTCGACTCACTACGAGCAGTACTTC.

The rearrangement links TRBV7-9 to TRBJ2-1; the D gene is possibly TRBD2 (5 bases). The germline gives CDR1 SEHNR, CDR2 FQNEAQ (reference sequence). Deletions cut 6 bases from V and 2 bases from J, with 14 bases between. The CDR3 has 15 amino acids. The CDR3 is CASSDTRVPYNEQFF. CDR3 nucleotide sequence: TGTGCCAGCAGTGATACGCGGGTACCCTACAATGAGCAGTTCTTC.

Here the CDR3 DNA reads TGTGCCAGCACCCTGCTCCGGGACAGGGATAAGGATACGCAGTATTTT. Its translation is CASTLLRDRDKDTQYF. The chain couples TRBV28 to TRBJ2-3; 9 nucleotides agree with TRBD1. This CDR3 spans 16 amino acids. With 7 bases clipped from V and 6 bases from J, the junction kept 14 bases outside the gene matches. The V gene's germline CDR1 is MDHEN and CDR2 SYDVKM. Drawing the rest from reference TRBV28 and TRBJ2-3, the complete variable domain is DVKVTQSSRYLVKRTGEKVFLECVQDMDHENMFWYRQDPGLGLRLIYFSYDVKMKEKGDIPEGYSVSREKKERFSLILESASTNQTSMYLCASTLLRDRDKDTQYFGPGTRLTVL.

This chain links TRBV4-1 with TRBJ1-1; D may be TRBD1 (5 bases). The germline V gene has CDR1 MGHRA and CDR2 YSYEKL. Trimming stripped 0 bases from V and 4 bases from J, with 12 bases between. The CDR3 is made up of 15 amino acids. The CDR3 sequence: CASSQDTGTGTEAFF. Written as DNA, the CDR3 is TGCGCCAGCAGCCAAGATACCGGGACGGGCACTGAAGCTTTCTTT.

Concerning this clone itself: Other DNA variants within this sample encode the same CDR3. The rearrangement uses TRBV5-6 and TRBJ2-5; 7 positions match TRBD1. Germline trimming cut 2 bases from V and 5 bases from J; bases unmatched to any gene: 3. This CDR3 comprises 13 residues. CDR1 is SGHDT, CDR2 YYEEEE, per germline. Written as DNA, the CDR3 is TGTGCCAGCAGCTTAGGGGGCGAGGAGACCCAGTACTTC. Translation: CASSLGGEETQYF.

This chain uses TRBV5-1 with TRBJ1-2; TRBD1 matches 7 bases. Germline assignment: CDR1 SGHRS and CDR2 YFSETQ. V lost 3 bases to trimming and J lost 8 bases; unmatched junction nucleotides: 19. This CDR3 is built from 17 residues. This CDR3 reads CASSSTPGTEDLGGYTF. Written as DNA, the CDR3 is TGCGCCAGCAGCTCGACCCCCGGGACAGAAGACTTAGGAGGCTACACCTTC.

V gene TRBV29-1 combines with J gene TRBJ2-1; 9 bases are shared with TRBD2. V shed 7 bases, J shed 3 bases, and the junction held 13 bases outside the gene matches. The CDR3 length is 16 residues. CDR1 and CDR2 (germline): SQVTM, ANQGSEA. The CDR3 DNA follows: TGCAGCGCCGACTTGCCGGGACTAGCAGTCTACAATGAGCAGTTCTTC. Its translation: CSADLPGLAVYNEQFF.

The genes are TRBV5-8 and TRBJ1-5, with 7 bases matching TRBD1. The germline V gene has CDR1 SGHTS and CDR2 YDEGEE. The CDR3 has 15 residues. V shed 4 bases and J 8 bases; nucleotides not matched to a gene: 12. CDR3 sequence reads: CASSHGTATSEPQHF. CDR3 bases: TGTGCCAGCAGCCACGGGACAGCCACAAGTGAGCCCCAGCATTTT.

The gene calls are TRBV29-1 and TRBJ2-5; 10 nucleotides match TRBD2. This CDR3 is 14 amino acids long. The germline CDR1 and CDR2 sequences are SQVTM and ANQGSEA. J lost 5 bases, V lost 6 bases, and 9 bases had no gene match. The CDR3 DNA sequence: TGCAGCGTATCCGGACTAGCGGCGGCGGAGACCCAGTACTTC. Its translation: CSVSGLAAAETQYF.

The chain uses TRBV29-1 and TRBJ1-4; 8 bases are shared with TRBD1. Germline V gene lookup returns CDR1 SQVTM and CDR2 ANQGSEA. This CDR3 region has 12 residues. V dropped 6 bases and J dropped 8; count of bases not matched to a gene: 5. Here the CDR3 DNA reads TGCAGCGTGGGACAGGCTGAAGAAAAACTGTTTTTT. Translating gives CSVGQAEEKLFF.

The chain couples TRBV7-3 to TRBJ2-1; 11 bases match TRBD2. The CDR3 runs 15 residues. The germline gives CDR1 SGHTA, CDR2 FQGTGA. V shed 6 bases and J 4 bases; nucleotides not matched to a gene: 5. CDR3 bases: TGTGCCAGCAGAATTACTAGCGGGAGTTACAATGAGCAGTTCTTC. This sequence encodes CASRITSGSYNEQFF.

The J gene is TRBJ2-7, the V gene TRBV5-1; D possibly corresponds to TRBD1 (6 bases). This CDR3 region has 16 residues. CDR1 and CDR2 from the germline V gene are SGHRS and YFSETQ. The V end lost 0 bases, the J end lost 5 bases, and 18 bases lay between the germline ends. The CDR3 reads CASSLGWEGGSNEQYF. CDR3 DNA sequence: TGCGCCAGCAGCTTGGGCTGGGAAGGGGGATCTAACGAGCAGTACTTC.